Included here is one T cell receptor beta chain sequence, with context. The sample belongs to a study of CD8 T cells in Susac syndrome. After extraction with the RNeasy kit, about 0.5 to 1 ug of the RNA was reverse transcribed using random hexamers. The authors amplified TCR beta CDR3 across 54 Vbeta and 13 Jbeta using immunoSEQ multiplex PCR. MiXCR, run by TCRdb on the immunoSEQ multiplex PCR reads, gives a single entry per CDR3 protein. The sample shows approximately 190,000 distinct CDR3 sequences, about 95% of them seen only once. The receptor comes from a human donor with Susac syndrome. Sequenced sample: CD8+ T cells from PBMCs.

The CDR3 reads CSAGQEGNTIYF. CDR3 coding DNA: TGCAGTGCTGGGCAGGAAGGAAACACCATATATTTT. The chain links TRBV20-1 to TRBJ1-3; unclear D gene. Trimming left V 5 bases short and J 4 bases short, with 9 bases between. The germline CDR1 and CDR2 sequences are DFQATT and SNEGSKA (reference sequence). This CDR3 comprises 12 residues.